This TCR beta chain was recorded in a study of beta chain features in type 1 diabetes. Study-wide findings and caveats: Within each of all four CD4+ subsets, Type 1 diabetes patients had TCRB CDR3s that were moderately but significantly shorter.

Every isolated RNA sample was fully reverse transcribed, so sequencing captured expressed TCRB transcripts. Repertoires were generated with immunoSEQ multiplex PCR, while TCRdb's copy carries only in-frame clones and drops some. The data show around 250,000 clones, 11% to 15% seen once. This clone turned up a few times. Its target is unknown. Germline CDR1 reads SGHAT; CDR2 reads FQNNGV. V shed 6 bases and J shed 9 bases, with 24 bases lying between them. The CDR3 covers 15 residues. The sample was naive CD4+ T cells from blood. This chain links TRBV11-2 with TRBJ2-7; tentative D call: TRBD2 (6 bases). The sequence came from a man aged 30 to 45 with type 1 diabetes. CDR3 nucleotide sequence: TGTGCCAGCAGGCCCGCCGGGGGTGAGGTTGGACCGCAGTACTTC. It is translated as CASRPAGGEVGPQYF.